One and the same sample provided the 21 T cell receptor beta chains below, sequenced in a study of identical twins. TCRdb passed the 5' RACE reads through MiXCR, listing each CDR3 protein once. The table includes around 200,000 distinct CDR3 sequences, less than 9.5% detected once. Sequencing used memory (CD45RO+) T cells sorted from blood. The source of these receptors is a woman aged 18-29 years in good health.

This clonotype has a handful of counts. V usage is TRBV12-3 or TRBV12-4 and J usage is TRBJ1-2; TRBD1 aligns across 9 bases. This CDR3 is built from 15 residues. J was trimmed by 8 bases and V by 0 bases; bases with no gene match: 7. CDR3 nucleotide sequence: TGTGCCAGCAGTTTAGCCGCCGGGACAGGGAAGGGCTACACCTTC. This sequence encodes CASSLAAGTGKGYTF.

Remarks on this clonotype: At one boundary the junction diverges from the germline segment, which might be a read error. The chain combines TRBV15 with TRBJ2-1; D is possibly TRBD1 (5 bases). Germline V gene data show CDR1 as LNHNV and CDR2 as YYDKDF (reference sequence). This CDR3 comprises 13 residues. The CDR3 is CATSRAGYSEQFF. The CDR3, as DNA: TGTGCCACCAGCAGGGCAGGGTACAGTGAGCAGTTCTTC. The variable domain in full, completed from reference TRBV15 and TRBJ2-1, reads DAMVIQNPRYQVTQFGKPVTLSCSQTLNHNVMYWYQQKSSQAPKLLFHYYDKDFNNEADTPDNFQSRRPNTSFCFLDIRSPGLGDTAMYLCATSRAGYSEQFFGPGTRLTVL.

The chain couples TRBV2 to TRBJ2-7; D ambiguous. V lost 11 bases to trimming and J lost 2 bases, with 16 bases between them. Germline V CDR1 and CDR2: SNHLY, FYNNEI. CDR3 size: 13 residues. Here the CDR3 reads CARIGARTYEQYF. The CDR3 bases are TGTGCCCGGATCGGAGCGAGGACCTACGAGCAGTACTTC.

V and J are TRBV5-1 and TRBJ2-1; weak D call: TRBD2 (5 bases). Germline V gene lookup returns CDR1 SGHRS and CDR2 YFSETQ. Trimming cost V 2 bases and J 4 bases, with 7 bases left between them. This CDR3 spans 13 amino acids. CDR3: CASSFGIYNEQFF. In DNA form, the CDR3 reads TGCGCCAGCAGCTTCGGGATTTACAATGAGCAGTTCTTC.

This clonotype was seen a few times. The DNA of the CDR3 is TGTGCCAGTGGGGTACTAGCGGGAGGCGGCACAGATACGCAGTATTTT. It yields the protein CASGVLAGGGTDTQYF. The V call is TRBV19, the J call TRBJ2-3, with TRBD2 identical over 12 bases. Trimming cost V 8 bases and J 1 base; bases outside gene matches: 7. The germline gives CDR1 LNHDA, CDR2 SQIVND (reference sequence). This CDR3 is built from 16 residues.

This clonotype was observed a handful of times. This chain's CDR3 is CASSLQAGQQYF. In DNA form, the CDR3 reads TGTGCCAGCAGTTTACAGGCGGGACAGCAGTACTTC. The chain is built from TRBV12-3 or TRBV12-4 and TRBJ2-7, with TRBD2 as a possible D gene (6 bases). V lost 2 bases, J lost 8 bases, and 10 bases lay in between. There are 12 residues in the CDR3.

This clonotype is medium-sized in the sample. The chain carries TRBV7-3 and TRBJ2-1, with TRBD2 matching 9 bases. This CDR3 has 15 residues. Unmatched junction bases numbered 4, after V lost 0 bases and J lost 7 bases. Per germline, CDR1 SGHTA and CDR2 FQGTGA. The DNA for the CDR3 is TGTGCCAGCAGCTTAACGCGGGGGGGTCAGAATGAGCAGTTCTTC. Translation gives CASSLTRGGQNEQFF.

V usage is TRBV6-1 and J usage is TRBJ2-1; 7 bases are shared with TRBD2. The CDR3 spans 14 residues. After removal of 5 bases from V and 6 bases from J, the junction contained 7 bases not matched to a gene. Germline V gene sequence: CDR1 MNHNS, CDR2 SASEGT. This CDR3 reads CASSRDYKTNEQFF. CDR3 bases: TGTGCCAGCAGTCGGGACTACAAAACCAATGAGCAGTTCTTC.

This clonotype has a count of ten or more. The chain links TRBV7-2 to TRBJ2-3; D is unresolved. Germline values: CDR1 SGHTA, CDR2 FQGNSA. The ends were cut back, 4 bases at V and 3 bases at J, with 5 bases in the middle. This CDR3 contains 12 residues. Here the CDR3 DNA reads TGTGCCAGCAGCTCCAGAACAGATACGCAGTATTTT. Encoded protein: CASSSRTDTQYF. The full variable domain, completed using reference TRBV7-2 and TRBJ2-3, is GAGVSQSPSNKVTEKGKDVELRCDPISGHTALYWYRQSLGQGLEFLIYFQGNSAPDKSGLPSDRFSAERTGGSVSTLTIQRTQQEDSAVYLCASSSRTDTQYFGPGTRLTVL.

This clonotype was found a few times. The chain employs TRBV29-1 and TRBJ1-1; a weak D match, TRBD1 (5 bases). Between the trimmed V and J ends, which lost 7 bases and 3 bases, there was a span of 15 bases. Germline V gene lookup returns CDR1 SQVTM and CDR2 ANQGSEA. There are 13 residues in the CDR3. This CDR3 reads CSGGRRGDTEAFF. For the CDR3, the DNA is TGCAGCGGTGGCCGGAGGGGCGACACTGAAGCTTTCTTT.

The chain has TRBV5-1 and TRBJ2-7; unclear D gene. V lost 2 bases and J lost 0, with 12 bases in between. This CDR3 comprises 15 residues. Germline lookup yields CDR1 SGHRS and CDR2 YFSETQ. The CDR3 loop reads CASSFDIGYSYEQYF. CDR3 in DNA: TGCGCCAGCAGCTTCGACATTGGGTACTCCTACGAGCAGTACTTC.

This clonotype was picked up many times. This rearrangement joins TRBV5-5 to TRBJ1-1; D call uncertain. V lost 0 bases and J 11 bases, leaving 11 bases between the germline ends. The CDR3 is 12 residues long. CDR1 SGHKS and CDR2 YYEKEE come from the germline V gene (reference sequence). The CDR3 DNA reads TGTGCCAGCAGCTTGGGCCAGGAAGACGCTTTCTTT. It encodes CASSLGQEDAFF. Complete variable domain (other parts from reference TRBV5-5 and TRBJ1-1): DAGVTQSPTHLIKTRGQQVTLRCSPISGHKSVSWYQQVLGQGPQFIFQYYEKEERGRGNFPDRFSARQFPNYSSELNVNALLLGDSALYLCASSLGQEDAFFGQGTRLTVV.

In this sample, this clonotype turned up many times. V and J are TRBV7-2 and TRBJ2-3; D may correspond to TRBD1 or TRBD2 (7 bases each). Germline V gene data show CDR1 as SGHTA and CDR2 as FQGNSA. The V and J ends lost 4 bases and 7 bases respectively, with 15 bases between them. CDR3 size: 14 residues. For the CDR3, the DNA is TGTGCCAGCAGCTCAGACAGGGAGGGAAATACGCAGTATTTT. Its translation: CASSSDREGNTQYF.

The CDR3 region has the DNA TGTGCCAGCAGTGTGAGAGCTACCTACGAGCAGTACTTC. Its protein is CASSVRATYEQYF. The chain combines TRBV6-1 with TRBJ2-7; D gene unclear. The germline V gene encodes CDR1 MNHNS and CDR2 SASEGT. The CDR3 has 13 amino acids. V dropped 4 bases and J dropped 2 bases, with 9 bases sitting between them.

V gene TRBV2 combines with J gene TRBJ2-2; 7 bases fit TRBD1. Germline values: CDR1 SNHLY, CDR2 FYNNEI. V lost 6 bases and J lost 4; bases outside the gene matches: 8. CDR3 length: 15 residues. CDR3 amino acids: CASSWTGPGTGELFF. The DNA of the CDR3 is TGTGCCAGCAGCTGGACAGGCCCGGGCACCGGGGAGCTGTTTTTT.

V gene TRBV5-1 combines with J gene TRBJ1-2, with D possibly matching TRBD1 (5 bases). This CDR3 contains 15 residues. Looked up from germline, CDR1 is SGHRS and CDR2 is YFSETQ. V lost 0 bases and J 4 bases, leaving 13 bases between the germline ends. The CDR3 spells CASSLGGTISYGYTF. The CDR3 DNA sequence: TGCGCCAGCAGCTTGGGAGGGACCATAAGCTATGGCTACACCTTC.

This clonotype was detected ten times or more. In DNA form, the CDR3 reads TGTGCCAGCAGCTTAATGTTAGTCAGCAATGAGCAGTTCTTC. It encodes CASSLMLVSNEQFF. The V gene is TRBV7-2, the J gene TRBJ2-1; no firm D call. The germline CDR1 and CDR2 sequences are SGHTA and FQGNSA. This CDR3 contains 14 residues. Deletions cut 2 bases from V and 6 bases from J, with 11 bases between. The full variable domain, with the rest looked up from reference TRBV7-2 and TRBJ2-1, is GAGVSQSPSNKVTEKGKDVELRCDPISGHTALYWYRQSLGQGLEFLIYFQGNSAPDKSGLPSDRFSAERTGGSVSTLTIQRTQQEDSAVYLCASSLMLVSNEQFFGPGTRLTVL.

CDR3 region: CASSPYTAGLSYEQYF. The CDR3 DNA reads as TGTGCCAGCAGCCCCTATACAGCGGGATTGTCCTACGAGCAGTACTTC. J is TRBJ2-7 and V is TRBV3-1, with 7 bases matching TRBD2. The J segment lost 1 base and the V segment lost 4 bases, leaving 10 bases of the junction unmatched. The length of the CDR3 is 16 residues. Germline lookup yields CDR1 LGHDT and CDR2 YNNKEL (reference sequence).

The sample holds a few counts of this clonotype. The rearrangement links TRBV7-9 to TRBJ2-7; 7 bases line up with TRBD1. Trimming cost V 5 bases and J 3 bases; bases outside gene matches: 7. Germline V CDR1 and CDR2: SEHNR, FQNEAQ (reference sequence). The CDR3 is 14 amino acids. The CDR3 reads CASSRQGIHYEQYF. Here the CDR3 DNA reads TGTGCCAGCAGCCGACAGGGAATCCACTACGAGCAGTACTTC.

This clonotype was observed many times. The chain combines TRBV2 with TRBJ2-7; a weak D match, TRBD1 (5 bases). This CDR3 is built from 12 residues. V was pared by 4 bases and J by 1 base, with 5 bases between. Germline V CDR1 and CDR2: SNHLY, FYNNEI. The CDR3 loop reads CASSGTSYEQYF. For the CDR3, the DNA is TGTGCCAGCAGTGGGACATCCTACGAGCAGTACTTC.

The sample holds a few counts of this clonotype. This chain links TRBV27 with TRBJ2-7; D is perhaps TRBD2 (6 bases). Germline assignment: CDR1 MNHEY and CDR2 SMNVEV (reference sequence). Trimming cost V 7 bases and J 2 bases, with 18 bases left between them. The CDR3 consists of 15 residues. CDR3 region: CASMGLGDSPYEQYF. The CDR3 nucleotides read TGTGCCAGCATGGGTCTTGGGGACTCCCCCTACGAGCAGTACTTC.